The 12 T cell receptor beta chains listed next were all sequenced from one sample in a study of molecular identifiers for immune sequencing clone quantification. MiXCR, run by TCRdb on the PCR reads, gives a single entry per CDR3 protein. The table has under 650,000 distinct CDR3 sequences, about 20% seen once. The specimen sequenced was naive CD8+ T cells from blood, with Jurkat cell RNA spiked in. The subset: FACS-sorted CD8+CD4-CCR7+CD45RA+ naive T cells. The receptors were gathered from a human donor in good health. Some libraries in this study had Jurkat cell RNA spiked in.

Regarding this clonotype: With a much larger clone just one base away, this may be a read error. This is likely a read error, given that the CDR3 carries no conserved phenylalanine or tryptophan at its end. This sequence joins TRBV6-1 and TRBJ2-7, with 7 nucleotides matching TRBD1. CDR1 and CDR2 from the germline V gene are MNHNS and SASEGT. Trimming at V came to 6 bases and at J to 3 bases, leaving 2 bases not matched to a gene. This CDR3 has 12 amino acids. The CDR3: CASRNRGYEQYL. DNA for the CDR3: TGTGCCAGCAGGAACAGGGGCTACGAGCAGTACCTC.

This clonotype was picked up many times. The V call is TRBV6-5, the J call TRBJ2-5; a weak D match, TRBD2 (5 bases). The CDR3 contains 16 residues. Germline V gene data show CDR1 as MNHEY and CDR2 as SVGAGI. Trimming shortened V by 5 bases and J by 2 bases, and 18 bases separated the two germline ends. The DNA for the CDR3 is TGTGCCAGCAGTGCCCTTACTAGTAGTCGGCAAGAGACCCAGTACTTC. Its translation is CASSALTSSRQETQYF.

This clonotype was counted only a few times. The chain uses TRBV27 and TRBJ2-7; D may be TRBD2 (6 bases). Between the trimmed V and J ends, which lost 6 bases and 2 bases, there was a span of 14 bases. Germline V gene data show CDR1 as MNHEY and CDR2 as SMNVEV (reference sequence). The CDR3 is made up of 14 amino acids. As DNA, the CDR3 is TGTGCCAGCAGCTTCCGGGACTCAGCCTACGAGCAGTACTTC. Translation: CASSFRDSAYEQYF.

This clonotype was counted between two and nine times. The chain carries TRBV15 and TRBJ1-4, with D possibly being TRBD1 (5 bases). This CDR3 contains 15 residues. CDR1 is LNHNV and CDR2 is YYDKDF in the germline V gene (reference sequence). V was cut by 3 bases and J by 0 bases, with 8 bases left in between. CDR3 bases: TGTGCCACCAGCAGTGACAGACCAACTAATGAAAAACTGTTTTTT. Protein: CATSSDRPTNEKLFF.

There are many counts of this clonotype. The rearrangement links TRBV12-3 or TRBV12-4 to TRBJ1-1; D is uncertain. This CDR3 has 15 amino acids. V lost 5 bases and J lost 0, with 13 bases in between. Here the CDR3 DNA reads TGTGCCAGCAGTCCCAGCCCTAACATGAACACTGAAGCTTTCTTT. It codes for CASSPSPNMNTEAFF.

Regarding this clonotype: With a much larger clone just one base away, this may be a read error. The chain combines TRBV7-9 with TRBJ2-1; TRBD1 agrees at 8 bases. The CDR3 is 14 amino acids. Looked up from germline, CDR1 is SEHNR and CDR2 is FQNEAQ (reference sequence). CDR3 in amino acids: CASSPDRGYNEQLF. The CDR3 region has the DNA TGTGCCAGCAGTCCAGACAGGGGCTACAATGAGCAGCTCTTC.

This clonotype was detected many times. The V call is TRBV11-2, the J call TRBJ2-3, with a weak D call TRBD2 (6 bases). Trimming shortened V by 1 base and J by 2 bases, and 13 bases separated the two germline ends. The CDR3 contains 16 residues. Germline V gene data show CDR1 as SGHAT and CDR2 as FQNNGV. The CDR3 DNA is TGTGCCAGCAGCTTAGTTCTGGCGGGGATCACAGATACGCAGTATTTT. Protein product: CASSLVLAGITDTQYF.

In this sample, this clonotype turned up many times. CDR3 sequence reads: CSAYDRAVVFEETQYF. DNA for the CDR3: TGCAGTGCCTACGACAGGGCGGTGGTATTCGAAGAGACCCAGTACTTC. The gene calls are TRBV20-1 and TRBJ2-5, with 7 bases that match TRBD1. The CDR3 runs to 16 residues. Per the germline V gene, CDR1 is DFQATT and CDR2 is SNEGSKA (reference sequence). Germline trimming cut 6 bases from V and 3 bases from J; bases unmatched to any gene: 16.

This clonotype was counted many times. V is TRBV4-1 and J is TRBJ1-3; D unclear. V was clipped by 2 bases and J by 0 bases, with 8 bases between them. The CDR3 is 15 amino acids. Germline V gene sequence: CDR1 MGHRA, CDR2 YSYEKL. This chain's CDR3 is CASSQTGVSGNTIYF. The CDR3 DNA sequence: TGCGCCAGCAGCCAAACTGGGGTCTCTGGAAACACCATATATTTT.

This clonotype was found many times. The chain has TRBV12-3 or TRBV12-4 and TRBJ2-5; D tentatively fits TRBD1 or TRBD2 (6 bases each). CDR3 length equals 14 residues. The V end lost 3 bases, the J end lost 5 bases, and 13 bases lay between the germline ends. The CDR3 nucleotides read TGTGCCAGCAGTTTTCCGGGGGCGAGGGAGACCCAGTACTTC. Its protein is CASSFPGARETQYF.

The sample holds many counts of this clonotype. The chain has TRBV25-1 and TRBJ1-1, with 8 nucleotides matching TRBD1. The germline V gene has CDR1 MGHDK and CDR2 SYGVNS. This CDR3 has 13 amino acids. Trimming cost V 8 bases and J 5 bases; bases outside gene matches: 7. CDR3 nucleotide sequence: TGTGCCAGCGGTGGACAGGGAATAACTGAAGCTTTCTTT. This encodes CASGGQGITEAFF. The full variable domain, its missing parts supplied by reference TRBV25-1 and TRBJ1-1, is EADIYQTPRYLVIGTGKKITLECSQTMGHDKMYWYQQDPGMELHLIHYSYGVNSTEKGDLSSESTVSRIRTEHFPLTLESARPSHTSQYLCASGGQGITEAFFGQGTRLTVV.

This chain links TRBV19 with TRBJ1-5; no reliable D call. The V end was cut by 6 bases, the J end by 6 bases, with 12 bases between. The CDR3 sequence is 13 residues long. Germline assignment: CDR1 LNHDA and CDR2 SQIVND (reference sequence). CDR3 sequence reads: CASSPVRIQPQHF. In DNA form, the CDR3 reads TGTGCCAGTAGCCCAGTCCGCATTCAGCCCCAGCATTTT.